This T cell receptor (beta chain) was found in a study of T cells in narcolepsy. Study summary: Patients with NT1 or NT2 and healthy control donors were enrolled. Findings of the study overall: HCRT-specific and TRIB2-specific autoreactive clonotypes appeared among same-patient CSF and blood CD4+ clonotypes. Reportedly, autoreactive clonotypes were serially detected in patients' blood but not controls'.

To note about this clone: The antigen is undetermined.

The method was immunoSEQ multiplex PCR; TCRdb's version includes in-frame clones alone and lacks a portion of them. This repertoire shows approximately 3,000 clones, around 62% found once; its top ten account for roughly half. Sequenced input: CD45RA- memory CD8+ T cells from PBMCs. The origin of this receptor is a human donor with narcolepsy.

In DNA form, the CDR3 reads TGTGCCAGCAGCCCGGAGCGGGGGGGCACAGATACGCAGTATTTT. Translated: CASSPERGGTDTQYF. The chain is built from TRBV7-6 and TRBJ2-3, with TRBD2 identical over 9 bases. J lost 1 base, V lost 5 bases, and 4 bases had no gene match. CDR3 length equals 15 residues. From germline, CDR1 is SGHVS and CDR2 FNYEAQ.